This T cell receptor (beta chain) was identified during a study of T cell repertoires in cytomegalovirus infection. About the study: The authors relied on CMV epitopes, both recently identified HLA-C-restricted and well-studied HLA-B-restricted. Matching HLA type, along with CMV infection, was indicated by public TCR beta signatures. General study findings and limits: Ex vivo, HLA-C-restricted CMV-specific TCR beta clonotypes prevailed over the rest of the response.

This clonotype was observed at least ten times. Its matching antigen is unknown. TCRdb reprocessed the reads with MiXCR, giving one entry per CDR3 protein. The repertoire consists of 600,000 to 700,000 distinct CDR3 sequences, with around a third occurring once and the leading ten covering about 20%. CDR1 and CDR2 from the germline V gene are MNHEY and SVGEGT. The CDR3 is 16 amino acids. Trimming cost V 7 bases and J 0 bases; bases outside gene matches: 11. The material sequenced was cultured PBMCs, taken from culture after CMV antigen stimulation. V gene TRBV6-2 or TRBV6-3 combines with J gene TRBJ2-7, with 8 bases that match TRBD2. The sequence came from a human donor in good health (CMV status not recorded). Some clones in this sample may be carry-over from other donors' samples. CDR3 residues: CASTSLGLGNSYEQYF. The CDR3 coding sequence is TGTGCCAGCACTTCCCTGGGACTAGGTAACTCCTACGAGCAGTACTTC.